A single sample gave rise to the 26 T cell receptor beta chains below, sequenced in a study of naive and memory T cell subsets. Both TRBC1 and TRBC2 were covered by a beta constant-region primer of two equimolar oligonucleotides. Nested alpha and beta constant-region primers with the SP2 primer drove four PCR rounds on ligated cDNA. Each CDR3 protein gets one entry after TCRdb re-called the UMI-ligation and nested PCR reads with MiXCR. This table has 130,000 or so distinct CDR3 sequences, 36% appearing once. The sample comprised central memory CD4+ T cells from blood. These receptors were collected from a human donor in good health.

This chain uses TRBV7-3 with TRBJ2-5; the D gene could be TRBD1 or TRBD2 (5 bases each). Germline-derived CDR1 and CDR2 are SGHTA and FQGTGA. The CDR3 totals 15 residues. Trimming took 1 base from V and 5 from J, leaving 14 bases between them. This chain's CDR3 is CASSLIGDADETQYF. Written as DNA, the CDR3 is TGTGCCAGCAGCTTAATTGGGGACGCCGATGAGACCCAGTACTTC.

This clonotype has at least ten counts. J is TRBJ2-3 and V is TRBV7-9; D is possibly TRBD1 (5 bases). Germline V gives CDR1 SEHNR, CDR2 FQNEAQ (reference sequence). Trimming cost V 4 bases and J 0 bases, with 14 bases left between them. There are 16 residues in the CDR3. CDR3 in DNA: TGTGCCAGCAGCTCCTGGGGCCGAACTAGCACAGATACGCAGTATTTT. This sequence encodes CASSSWGRTSTDTQYF.

The rearrangement joins TRBV10-3 to TRBJ2-5; the D gene is possibly TRBD2 (6 bases). The CDR3 consists of 15 residues. Between the trimmed V and J ends, which lost 10 bases and 4 bases, there was a span of 22 bases. Germline CDR1 reads ENHRY; CDR2 reads SYGVKD. CDR3 loop: CATQSSTGVSETQYF. In nucleotides, the CDR3 is TGTGCCACCCAGAGTAGTACGGGAGTATCAGAGACCCAGTACTTC.

This clonotype was seen a handful of times. V and J are TRBV20-1 and TRBJ2-3; 10 bases fit TRBD2. Germline CDR1 DFQATT, CDR2 SNEGSKA (reference sequence). After removal of 3 bases from V and 2 bases from J, the junction contained 8 bases not matched to a gene. The CDR3 runs to 16 residues. The chain's CDR3 is CSASRTSGSFTDTQYF. DNA for the CDR3: TGCAGTGCTAGTAGGACTAGCGGAAGTTTCACAGATACGCAGTATTTT.

The genes are TRBV20-1 and TRBJ2-7; 12 bases fit TRBD2. The germline CDR1 and CDR2 sequences are DFQATT and SNEGSKA (reference sequence). This CDR3 is built from 16 residues. V trimming: 6 bases; J trimming: 6 bases; junction bases outside the gene matches: 15. The CDR3, as DNA: TGCAGTGCAACGCTGGCTAGCGGGAGGGTTTGGGGCGAGCAGTACTTC. It codes for CSATLASGRVWGEQYF.

This clonotype was counted a few times. The rearrangement links TRBV29-1 to TRBJ2-5; D gene unclear. The CDR3 is 11 residues long. Trimming took off 3 bases at V and 4 bases at J, with 6 bases between the two ends. The germline V gene has CDR1 SQVTM and CDR2 ANQGSEA. For the CDR3, the DNA is TGCAGCGTTGACTCCGGAGAGACCCAGTACTTC. Translating it yields CSVDSGETQYF.

This rearrangement joins TRBV2 to TRBJ1-5; D may be TRBD1 (6 bases). The V end lost 6 bases, the J end lost 7 bases, and 19 bases lay between the germline ends. The germline V gene encodes CDR1 SNHLY and CDR2 FYNNEI. This CDR3 spans 15 amino acids. CDR3 DNA sequence: TGTGCCAGCAGCACTTGGGGGGGCCCCAGCCAGCCCCAGCATTTT. Protein sequence: CASSTWGGPSQPQHF.

Note on this clonotype: Relative to the germline gene, one junction end is altered; a read error may explain this. The chain has TRBV20-1 and TRBJ2-7; 9 nucleotides align to TRBD2. Germline CDR1 DFQATT, CDR2 SNEGSKA (reference sequence). CDR3 length: 14 amino acids. The CDR3 sequence is CSVRFSGSSYEQYF. CDR3 DNA sequence: TGCAGTGTTAGATTTAGCGGGAGTTCTTACGAGCAGTACTTC.

The V call is TRBV3-1, the J call TRBJ2-5; 14 nucleotides match TRBD2. Losses at the gene ends were 4 bases for V and 4 bases for J; bases not matched to a gene: 2. This CDR3 spans 15 amino acids. The germline gives CDR1 LGHDT, CDR2 YNNKEL (reference sequence). The CDR3 region is CASSPGLAGGETQYF. DNA of the CDR3: TGTGCCAGCAGCCCCGGACTAGCGGGAGGAGAGACCCAGTACTTC.

This clonotype showed up just a few times. This rearrangement joins TRBV18 to TRBJ2-3, with D unclear. The CDR3 length is 14 residues. CDR1 and CDR2 from the germline V gene are KGHSH and LQKENI. The V end lost 0 bases, the J end lost 1 base, and 5 bases lay between the germline ends. CDR3 amino acids: CASSPPIGTDTQYF. The DNA for the CDR3 is TGTGCCAGCTCACCACCTATAGGCACAGATACGCAGTATTTT.

This clonotype was seen a handful of times. The rearrangement links TRBV20-1 to TRBJ2-1, with D uncertain. V was cut by 6 bases and J by 7 bases, with 13 bases left in between. Germline CDR1 DFQATT, CDR2 SNEGSKA (reference sequence). The CDR3 contains 12 residues. The CDR3 loop reads CSAYRTENEQFF. CDR3 nucleotide sequence: TGCAGTGCGTACCGGACGGAGAATGAGCAGTTCTTC.

The chain employs TRBV29-1 and TRBJ1-1; 9 positions agree with TRBD1. Unmatched junction bases numbered 3, after V lost 4 bases and J lost 0 bases. Germline V gene data show CDR1 as SQVTM and CDR2 as ANQGSEA. The CDR3 covers 14 residues. The CDR3 nucleotides are TGCAGCGTTGGACAGGGGGTCCTGAACACTGAAGCTTTCTTT. This sequence encodes CSVGQGVLNTEAFF.

In its sample, this clonotype was seen a few times. The chain is built from TRBV15 and TRBJ2-1; D uncertain. Trimming took 0 bases from V and 2 from J, leaving 11 bases between them. Germline assignment: CDR1 LNHNV and CDR2 YYDKDF (reference sequence). The CDR3 has 16 residues. CDR3 nucleotide sequence: TGTGCCACCAGCAGAGATAGGAACAGTCCCTACAATGAGCAGTTCTTC. It yields the protein CATSRDRNSPYNEQFF.

The V call is TRBV11-2, the J call TRBJ2-7; 10 bases match TRBD1. The CDR3 length is 15 residues. Losses at the gene ends were 3 bases for V and 5 bases for J; bases not matched to a gene: 7. Germline CDR1 is SGHAT and CDR2 is FQNNGV. The CDR3 coding sequence is TGTGCCAGCAGCTTTTGGACAGGGGGGACCAACGAGCAGTACTTC. It encodes CASSFWTGGTNEQYF. The full variable domain, in which reference TRBV11-2 and TRBJ2-7 provide the parts outside the CDR3, is EAGVAQSPRYKIIEKRQSVAFWCNPISGHATLYWYQQILGQGPKLLIQFQNNGVVDDSQLPKDRFSAERLKGVDSTLKIQPAKLEDSAVYLCASSFWTGGTNEQYFGPGTRLTVT.

The gene calls are TRBV7-2 and TRBJ2-2, with TRBD1 as a possible D gene (7 bases). Per germline, CDR1 SGHTA and CDR2 FQGNSA. Trimming took 5 bases from V and 6 from J, leaving 16 bases between them. The CDR3 has 15 residues. CDR3 DNA sequence: TGTGCCAGCAGCCTCCGACGGGGGACAGCCGGGGAGCTGTTTTTT. It translates to CASSLRRGTAGELFF.

This clonotype was observed a handful of times. J is TRBJ2-2 and V is TRBV12-3 or TRBV12-4, with 9 bases identical to TRBD2. CDR3 length: 16 amino acids. J was trimmed by 1 base and V by 3 bases; bases with no gene match: 3. CDR3 loop: CASSFPAGGNTGELFF. The CDR3 bases are TGTGCCAGCAGTTTTCCAGCGGGAGGGAACACCGGGGAGCTGTTTTTT.

This sequence joins TRBV28 and TRBJ2-5, with TRBD2 matching over 8 bases. Germline lookup yields CDR1 MDHEN and CDR2 SYDVKM. The CDR3 is made up of 16 amino acids. The V gene end was trimmed by 6 bases and the J gene end by 3 bases; junction bases not matched to a gene: 12. For the CDR3, the DNA is TGTGCCAGCAGCTCTGAGCGGGAGTTAAGAAAAGAGACCCAGTACTTC. It codes for CASSSERELRKETQYF.

This clonotype was picked up a small number of times. This rearrangement joins TRBV7-9 to TRBJ2-7; D is unclear. The V gene lost 1 base and the J gene lost 3 bases, with 10 bases spanning the gap. CDR1 is SEHNR, CDR2 FQNEAQ, per germline (reference sequence). The CDR3 runs to 14 residues. CDR3 sequence (DNA): TGTGCCAGCAGCTTAGTTGGTAGTTACTACGAGCAGTACTTC. It is translated as CASSLVGSYYEQYF.

This chain joins TRBV7-2 and TRBJ2-1; TRBD2 aligns across 7 bases. Per the germline V gene, CDR1 is SGHTA and CDR2 is FQGNSA. The CDR3 is made up of 13 amino acids. Trimming cost V 5 bases and J 7 bases; bases outside gene matches: 5. The CDR3 bases are TGTGCCAGCAGCCCTGGGACTACTAATGAGCAGTTCTTC. Protein sequence: CASSPGTTNEQFF.

V usage is TRBV6-5 and J usage is TRBJ1-4, with 8 bases identical to TRBD1. Per the germline V gene, CDR1 is MNHEY and CDR2 is SVGAGI. This CDR3 is built from 14 residues. The trim removed 5 bases at V and 10 bases at J, leaving 9 bases unmatched. CDR3 DNA: TGTGCCAGCAGTGACAGACAGGGGATGCGAAAACTGTTTTTT. The encoded protein is CASSDRQGMRKLFF.

The rearrangement uses TRBV3-1 and TRBJ2-7; D is ambiguous. This CDR3 contains 15 residues. Germline values: CDR1 LGHDT, CDR2 YNNKEL (reference sequence). V was pared by 0 bases and J by 4 bases, with 13 bases between. In nucleotides, the CDR3 is TGTGCCAGCAGCCAAGACGCCAGTACTGCTTACGAGCAGTACTTC. Translation: CASSQDASTAYEQYF.

This clonotype was seen ten or more times. This rearrangement joins TRBV20-1 to TRBJ2-7; D unclear. CDR3 length: 12 residues. The V gene lost 3 bases and the J gene lost 3 bases, with 9 bases spanning the gap. CDR1 DFQATT and CDR2 SNEGSKA come from the germline V gene (reference sequence). The CDR3 DNA reads as TGCAGTGCTAGCTACGGCAGCTACGAGCAGTACTTC. It codes for CSASYGSYEQYF.

This rearrangement joins TRBV10-3 to TRBJ1-6, with D tentatively TRBD1 (5 bases). The CDR3 spans 13 residues. CDR1 is ENHRY, CDR2 SYGVKD, per germline. The V and J ends lost 4 bases and 7 bases respectively, with 8 bases between them. CDR3 in DNA: TGTGCCATCAGTGGACAGAGAAATTCACCCCTCCACTTT. As protein: CAISGQRNSPLHF.

This chain uses TRBV12-1 with TRBJ2-7; the D call of TRBD1 is as the table states it, not checked on the DNA. TRBV12-1 is a pseudogene locus. There are 16 residues in the CDR3. Here the CDR3 DNA reads TGTGCCAGCAGCTTGAATGGGACAGCGACGGTCTACGAGCAGTACTTC. It yields the protein CASSLNGTATVYEQYF.

The chain combines TRBV7-8 with TRBJ1-4; D not certain. The germline V gene has CDR1 SGHVS and CDR2 FQNEAQ. The CDR3 covers 15 residues. Trimming cost V 2 bases and J 3 bases, with 10 bases left between them. For the CDR3, the DNA is TGTGCCAGCAGCTTAAATCGGGGTGCTAATGAAAAACTGTTTTTT. Protein product: CASSLNRGANEKLFF.

This clonotype was counted only a few times. J is TRBJ1-5 and V is TRBV29-1; D gene uncertain. CDR1 is SQVTM and CDR2 is ANQGSEA in the germline V gene. CDR3 length: 13 amino acids. The V end was cut by 6 bases, the J end by 4 bases, with 13 bases between. The DNA of the CDR3 is TGCAGCGTGCAAAATACCGATAATCAGCCCCAGCATTTT. This encodes CSVQNTDNQPQHF.